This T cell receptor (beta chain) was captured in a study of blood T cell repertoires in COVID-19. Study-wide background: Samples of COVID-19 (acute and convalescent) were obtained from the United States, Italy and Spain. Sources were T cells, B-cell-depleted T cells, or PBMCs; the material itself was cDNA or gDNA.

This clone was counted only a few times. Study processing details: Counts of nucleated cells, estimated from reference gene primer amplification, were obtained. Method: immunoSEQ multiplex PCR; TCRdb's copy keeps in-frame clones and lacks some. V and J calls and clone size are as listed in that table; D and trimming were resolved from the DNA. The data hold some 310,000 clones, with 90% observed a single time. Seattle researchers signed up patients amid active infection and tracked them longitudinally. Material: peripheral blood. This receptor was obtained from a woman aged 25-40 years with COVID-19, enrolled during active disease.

CDR3 loop: CASSVTGTENTGELFF. The CDR3 coding sequence is TGTGCCAGCAGTGTCACCGGGACTGAGAACACCGGGGAGCTGTTTTTT. The rearrangement links TRBV2 to TRBJ2-2; D might be TRBD2 (6 bases). V was trimmed by 4 bases and J by 1 base, leaving 13 bases between them. CDR1 and CDR2 from the germline V gene are SNHLY and FYNNEI. The CDR3 has 16 amino acids.